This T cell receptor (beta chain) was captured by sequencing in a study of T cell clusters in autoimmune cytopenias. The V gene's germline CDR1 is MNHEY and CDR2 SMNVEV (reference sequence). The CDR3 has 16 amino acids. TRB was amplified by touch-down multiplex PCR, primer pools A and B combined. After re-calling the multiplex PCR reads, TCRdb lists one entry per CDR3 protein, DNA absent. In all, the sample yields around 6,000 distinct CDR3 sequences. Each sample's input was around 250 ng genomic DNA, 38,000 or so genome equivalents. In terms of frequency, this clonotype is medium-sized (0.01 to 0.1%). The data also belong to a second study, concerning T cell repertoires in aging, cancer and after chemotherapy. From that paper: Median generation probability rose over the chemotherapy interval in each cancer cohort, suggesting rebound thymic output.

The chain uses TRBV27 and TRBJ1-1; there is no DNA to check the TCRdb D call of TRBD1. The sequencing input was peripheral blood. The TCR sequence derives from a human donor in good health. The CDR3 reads CASSPGQGKYAVEAFF.